This T cell receptor (beta chain) was sequenced in a study of CXCR3-negative and CXCR3-positive naive CD8 T cells. General study results and limits: Similar TRBV-TRBJ gene usage was seen in naive CXCR3-negative and CXCR3-positive cells, but not in memory cells. A higher hydrophobicity marked the TRB CDR3s of CXCR3-positive naive cells versus CXCR3-negative naive cells. Diversity was high in both naive subsets and much lower in memory cells.

As to this clonotype: Its target is unknown.

The CDR3 loop spans 14 amino acids. The germline CDR1 and CDR2 sequences are SGHTA and FQGNSA. By phenotype, naive CD8+ T cells were CD45RO-CCR7+CD27+CD95-. The method, 5' RACE with UMI labels, was used to prepare the TRB cDNA libraries. TCRdb reprocessed the 5' RACE reads; each CDR3 protein has one entry and no DNA is given. This sample's clone table lists 90,000 to 100,000 distinct CDR3 sequences. The receptor was derived from a human donor in good health. Some clones in this sample may be carry-over from other donors' samples. The rearrangement links TRBV7-2 to TRBJ2-3; TCRdb reports TRBD2, a call that lacks DNA to check it against. Sequencing was carried out using naive CXCR3+ CD8+ T cells from blood. The sample's subset: CD45RO-CCR7+CD27+CD95- naive CD8+ T cells expressing CXCR3 (TNR3+). This chain's CDR3 is CVSSRTISTDTQYF.